The rows below give T cell receptor beta chains drawn from one sample of a study of cytotoxic CD8 clonotypes in ibrutinib-treated CLL. Profiling relied on immunoSEQ multiplex PCR, and the TCRdb table lists in-frame clones only, not all of them. Of some 150,000 clones in the sample, 70% to 80% were seen once. Material: PBMCs, obtained after 12 months of ibrutinib treatment. The receptor set was obtained from a human donor with chronic lymphocytic leukemia. The CDR3 runs from the conserved cysteine through the conserved F or W. The D gene is left open where the match is weak. Size values are once, few and many counts, or a class for expanded clones, and some rows have none.

d_gene	j_gene	v_gene	abundance	CDR3nt	CDR3aa
TRBD1	TRBJ2-4	TRBV6-4	few	TGTGCCAGCAGGACAGGGCTAGCCAAAAACATTCAGTACTTC	CASRTGLAKNIQYF
-	TRBJ2-3	TRBV25-1	-	TGTGCCAGCAGTGGAAATACAGATACGCAGTATTTT	CASSGNTDTQYF
TRBD1	TRBJ2-7	TRBV5-1	-	TGCGCCAGCAGCTTCACCGGGACAGGGGTATACGAGCAGTACTTC	CASSFTGTGVYEQYF
TRBD1	TRBJ2-7	TRBV2	-	TGTGCCAGCAATGGACAGGGGATTTACGAGCAGTACTTC	CASNGQGIYEQYF
-	TRBJ1-6	TRBV18	-	TGTGCCAGCTCACCAGGGGCTAATTCACCCCTCCACTTT	CASSPGANSPLHF
TRBD2	TRBJ2-5	TRBV7-6	-	TGTGCCAGCAGCTTAGCAGAGCGGGGGGGCGGAGAGACCCAGTACTTC	CASSLAERGGGETQYF
-	TRBJ1-3	TRBV6-5	-	TGTGCCAGCAGTAAATCCTATGTCTCTGGAAACACCATATATTTT	CASSKSYVSGNTIYF
-	TRBJ1-4	TRBV4-2	-	TGTGCCAGCAGCCTCCAGTTGAATGAAAAACTGTTTTTT	CASSLQLNEKLFF
-	TRBJ2-7	TRBV10-3	-	TGTGCCATCAGGGCCTTTGGGGGCGAGGACGAGCAGTACTTC	CAIRAFGGEDEQYF
TRBD1	TRBJ1-5	TRBV18	-	TGTGCCAGCTCACCCGGGGATGTAGGGACAGGGAGGAAGCATTTT	CASSPGDVGTGRKHF
-	TRBJ1-1	TRBV11-3	-	TGTGCCAGCAGCTCTAGGAACACTGAAGCTTTCTTT	CASSSRNTEAFF
-	TRBJ1-6	TRBV2	-	TGTGCCAGCAATATCCAGGGTTTTGCTAATTCACCCCTCCACTTT	CASNIQGFANSPLHF
-	TRBJ1-6	TRBV6-4	-	TGTGCCAGCAGAAAACAGGGCTTGGATAATTCACCCCTCCACTTT	CASRKQGLDNSPLHF
TRBD1	TRBJ1-1	TRBV18	-	TGTGCCAGCTCAACACGAGGGACAGGGAGTACTGAAGCTTTCTTT	CASSTRGTGSTEAFF
-	TRBJ1-5	TRBV5-1	-	TGCGCCAGCAGCTTAGGGGGATATAGCAATCAGCCCCAGCATTTT	CASSLGGYSNQPQHF
TRBD1	TRBJ2-5	TRBV6-1	-	TGTGCCAGCAGTCCCGGGACAGGGGAAGAGACCCAGTACTTC	CASSPGTGEETQYF
-	TRBJ2-3	TRBV18	-	TGTGCCAGCTCACCACCGGGACTAGATACGCAGTATTTT	CASSPPGLDTQYF
TRBD1	TRBJ1-2	TRBV7-9	-	TGTGCCAGCAGCTTCGGACAGGGACGTGGCTACACCTTC	CASSFGQGRGYTF